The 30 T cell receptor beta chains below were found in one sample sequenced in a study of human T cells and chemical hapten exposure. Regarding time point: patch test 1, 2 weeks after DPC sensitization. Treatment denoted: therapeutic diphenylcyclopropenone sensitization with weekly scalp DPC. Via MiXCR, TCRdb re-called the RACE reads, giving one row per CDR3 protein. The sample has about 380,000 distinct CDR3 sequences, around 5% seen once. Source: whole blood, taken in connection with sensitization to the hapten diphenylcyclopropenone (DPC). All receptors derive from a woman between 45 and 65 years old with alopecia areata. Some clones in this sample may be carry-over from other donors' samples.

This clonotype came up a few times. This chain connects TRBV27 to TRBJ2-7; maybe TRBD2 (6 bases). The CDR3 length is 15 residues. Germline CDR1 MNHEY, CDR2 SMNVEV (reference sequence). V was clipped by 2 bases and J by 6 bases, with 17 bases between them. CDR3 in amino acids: CASSLVRAAGSEQYF. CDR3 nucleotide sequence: TGTGCCAGCAGTTTAGTCCGGGCTGCGGGAAGCGAGCAGTACTTC.

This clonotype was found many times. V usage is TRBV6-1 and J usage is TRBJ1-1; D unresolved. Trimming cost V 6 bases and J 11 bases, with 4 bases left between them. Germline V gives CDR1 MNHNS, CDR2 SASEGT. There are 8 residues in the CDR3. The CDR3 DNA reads TGTGCCAGCAGCGGCGCTTTCTTT. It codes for CASSGAFF.

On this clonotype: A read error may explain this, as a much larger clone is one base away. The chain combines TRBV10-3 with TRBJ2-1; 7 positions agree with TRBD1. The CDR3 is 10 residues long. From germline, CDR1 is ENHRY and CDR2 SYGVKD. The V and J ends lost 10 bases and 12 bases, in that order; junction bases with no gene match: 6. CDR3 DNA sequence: TGTGCCAGTGTGGACAGGAGGCAGTTCTTC. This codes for CASVDRRQFF.

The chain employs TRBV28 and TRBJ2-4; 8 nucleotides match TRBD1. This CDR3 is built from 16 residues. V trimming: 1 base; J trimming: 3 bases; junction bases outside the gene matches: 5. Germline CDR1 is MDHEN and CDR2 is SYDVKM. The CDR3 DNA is TGTGCCAGCAGTTTATCGGCGACAGGGGTCAAAAACATTCAGTACTTC. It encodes CASSLSATGVKNIQYF.

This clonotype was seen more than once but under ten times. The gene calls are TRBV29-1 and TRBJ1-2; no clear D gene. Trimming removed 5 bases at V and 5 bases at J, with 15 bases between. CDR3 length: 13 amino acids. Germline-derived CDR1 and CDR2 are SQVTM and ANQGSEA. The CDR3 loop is CSVQAEGFYGYTF. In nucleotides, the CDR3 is TGCAGCGTTCAGGCGGAGGGATTTTATGGCTACACCTTC.

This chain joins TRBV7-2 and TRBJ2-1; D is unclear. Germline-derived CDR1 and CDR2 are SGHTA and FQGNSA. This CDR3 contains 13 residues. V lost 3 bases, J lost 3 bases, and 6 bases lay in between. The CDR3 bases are TGTGCCAGCAGCTTTGACCACTACAATGAGCAGTTCTTC. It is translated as CASSFDHYNEQFF.

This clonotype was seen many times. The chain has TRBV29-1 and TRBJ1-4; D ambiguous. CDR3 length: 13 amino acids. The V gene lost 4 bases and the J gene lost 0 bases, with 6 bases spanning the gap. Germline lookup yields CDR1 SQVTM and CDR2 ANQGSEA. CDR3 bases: TGCAGCGTTGTTGGTGCAACTAATGAAAAACTGTTTTTT. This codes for CSVVGATNEKLFF.

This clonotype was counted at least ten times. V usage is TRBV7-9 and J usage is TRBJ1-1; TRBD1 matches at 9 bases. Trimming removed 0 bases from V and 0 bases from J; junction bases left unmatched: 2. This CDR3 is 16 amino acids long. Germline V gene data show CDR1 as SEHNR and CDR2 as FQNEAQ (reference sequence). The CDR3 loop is CASSLAQGALNTEAFF. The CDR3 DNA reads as TGTGCCAGCAGCTTAGCACAGGGGGCTCTGAACACTGAAGCTTTCTTT.

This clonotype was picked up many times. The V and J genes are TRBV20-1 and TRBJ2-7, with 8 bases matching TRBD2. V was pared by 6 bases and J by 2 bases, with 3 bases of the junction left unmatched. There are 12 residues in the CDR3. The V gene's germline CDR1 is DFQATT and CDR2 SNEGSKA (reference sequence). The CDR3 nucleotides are TGCAGTGCGGGGGGACTAGCCTACGAGCAGTACTTC. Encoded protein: CSAGGLAYEQYF.

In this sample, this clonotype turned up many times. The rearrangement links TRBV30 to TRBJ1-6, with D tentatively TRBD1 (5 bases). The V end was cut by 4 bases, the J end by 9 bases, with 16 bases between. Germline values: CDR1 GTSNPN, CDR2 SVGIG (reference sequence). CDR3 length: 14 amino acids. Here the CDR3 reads CAWISTVQFSPLHF. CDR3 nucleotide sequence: TGTGCCTGGATTTCGACAGTCCAATTTTCACCCCTCCACTTT. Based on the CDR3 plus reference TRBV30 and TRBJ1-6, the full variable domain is SQTIHQWPATLVQPVGSPLSLECTVEGTSNPNLYWYRQAAGRGLQLLFYSVGIGQISSEVPQNLSASRPQDRQFILSSKKLLLSDSGFYLCAWISTVQFSPLHFGNGTRLTVT.

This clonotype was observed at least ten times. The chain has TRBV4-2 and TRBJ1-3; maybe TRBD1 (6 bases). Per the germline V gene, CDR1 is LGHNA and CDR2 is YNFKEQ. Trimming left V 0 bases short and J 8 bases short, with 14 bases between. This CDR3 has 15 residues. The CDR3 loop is CASSQDGSRGDTIYF. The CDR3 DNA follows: TGTGCCAGCAGCCAAGATGGTAGCAGGGGTGACACCATATATTTT.

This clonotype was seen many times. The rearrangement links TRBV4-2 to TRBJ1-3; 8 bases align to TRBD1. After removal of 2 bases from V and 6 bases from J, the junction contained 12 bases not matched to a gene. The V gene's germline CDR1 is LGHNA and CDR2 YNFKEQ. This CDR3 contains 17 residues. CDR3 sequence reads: CASSQLKGGTGENTIYF. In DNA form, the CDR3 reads TGTGCCAGCAGCCAACTGAAAGGTGGGACAGGAGAAAACACCATATATTTT.

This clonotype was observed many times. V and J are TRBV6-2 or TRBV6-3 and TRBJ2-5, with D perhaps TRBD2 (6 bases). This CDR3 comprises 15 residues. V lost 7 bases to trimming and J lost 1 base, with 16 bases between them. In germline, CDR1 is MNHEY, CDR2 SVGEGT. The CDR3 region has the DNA TGTGCCAGCAAAGAGGACTATCAACCCCAAGAGACCCAGTACTTC. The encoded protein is CASKEDYQPQETQYF.

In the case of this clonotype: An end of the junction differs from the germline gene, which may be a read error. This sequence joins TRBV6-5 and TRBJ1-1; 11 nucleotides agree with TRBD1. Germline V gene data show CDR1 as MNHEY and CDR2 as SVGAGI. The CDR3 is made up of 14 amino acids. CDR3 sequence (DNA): TGTGCCAGCAGTTGGGGACAGGGGGATTCTGAGGCTTTCTTT. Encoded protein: CASSWGQGDSEAFF.

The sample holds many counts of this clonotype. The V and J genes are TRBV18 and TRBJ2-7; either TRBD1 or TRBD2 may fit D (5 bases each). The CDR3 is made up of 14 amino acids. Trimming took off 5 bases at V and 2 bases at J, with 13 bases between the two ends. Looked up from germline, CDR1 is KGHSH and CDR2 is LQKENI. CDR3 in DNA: TGTGCCAGCTCAGACCGGGACCGAGCCTACGAGCAGTACTTC. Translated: CASSDRDRAYEQYF. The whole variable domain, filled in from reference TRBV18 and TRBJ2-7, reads NAGVMQNPRHLVRRRGQEARLRCSPMKGHSHVYWYRQLPEEGLKFMVYLQKENIIDESGMPKERFSAEFPKEGPSILRIQQVVRGDSAAYFCASSDRDRAYEQYFGPGTRLTVT.

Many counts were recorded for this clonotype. The CDR3 here is CASSFGPPGTEAFF. CDR3 DNA: TGTGCCAGCAGCTTCGGACCGCCGGGCACTGAAGCTTTCTTT. This sequence joins TRBV7-9 and TRBJ1-1; D remains unclear. CDR1 is SEHNR and CDR2 is FQNEAQ in the germline V gene (reference sequence). V lost 3 bases and J lost 4, with 12 bases in between. This CDR3 has 14 amino acids.

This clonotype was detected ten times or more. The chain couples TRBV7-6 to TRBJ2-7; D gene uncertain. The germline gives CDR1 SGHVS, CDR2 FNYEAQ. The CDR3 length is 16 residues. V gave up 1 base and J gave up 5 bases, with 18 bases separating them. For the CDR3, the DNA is TGTGCCAGCAGCTTAGATCCTCTCCGGCCGGAAAACGAGCAGTACTTC. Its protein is CASSLDPLRPENEQYF.

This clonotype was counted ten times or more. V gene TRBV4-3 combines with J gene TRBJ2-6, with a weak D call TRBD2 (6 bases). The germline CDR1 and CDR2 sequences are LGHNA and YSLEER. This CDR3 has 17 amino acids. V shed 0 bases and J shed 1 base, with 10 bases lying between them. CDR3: CASSQDGGASGANVLTF. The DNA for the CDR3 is TGCGCCAGCAGCCAAGATGGAGGGGCGTCTGGGGCCAACGTCCTGACTTTC.

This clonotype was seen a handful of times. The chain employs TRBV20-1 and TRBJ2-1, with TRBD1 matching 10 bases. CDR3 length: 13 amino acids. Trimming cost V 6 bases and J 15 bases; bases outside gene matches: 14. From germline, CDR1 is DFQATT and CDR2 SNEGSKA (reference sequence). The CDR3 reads CSAPASRDRGRFF. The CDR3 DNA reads TGCAGTGCCCCCGCGTCCCGGGACAGGGGCCGGTTCTTC.

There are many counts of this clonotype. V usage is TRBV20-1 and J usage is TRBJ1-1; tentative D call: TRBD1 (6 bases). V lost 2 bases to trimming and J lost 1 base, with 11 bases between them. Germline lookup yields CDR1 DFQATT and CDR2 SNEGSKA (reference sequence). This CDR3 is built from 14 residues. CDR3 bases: TGCAGTGCTAGATTGGGGGGCACGAACACTGAAGCTTTCTTT. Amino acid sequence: CSARLGGTNTEAFF.

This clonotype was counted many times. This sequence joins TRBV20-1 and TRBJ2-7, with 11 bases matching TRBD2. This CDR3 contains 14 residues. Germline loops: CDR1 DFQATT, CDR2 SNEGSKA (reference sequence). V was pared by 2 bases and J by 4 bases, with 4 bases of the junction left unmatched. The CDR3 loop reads CSARLAGGPYEQYF. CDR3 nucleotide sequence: TGCAGTGCTAGACTAGCGGGAGGCCCATACGAGCAGTACTTC.

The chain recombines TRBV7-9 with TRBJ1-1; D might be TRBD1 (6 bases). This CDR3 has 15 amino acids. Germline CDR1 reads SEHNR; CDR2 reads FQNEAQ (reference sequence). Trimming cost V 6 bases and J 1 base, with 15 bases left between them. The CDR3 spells CASRSDSATNTEAFF. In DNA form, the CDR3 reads TGTGCCAGCAGATCGGACAGCGCCACGAACACTGAAGCTTTCTTT.

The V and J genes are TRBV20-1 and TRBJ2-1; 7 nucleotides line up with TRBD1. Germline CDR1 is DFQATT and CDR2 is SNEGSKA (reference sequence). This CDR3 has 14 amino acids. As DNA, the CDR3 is TGCAGCCATCCAAAGCCAGGGGGTTTCGATGAGCAGTTCTTC. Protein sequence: CSHPKPGGFDEQFF.

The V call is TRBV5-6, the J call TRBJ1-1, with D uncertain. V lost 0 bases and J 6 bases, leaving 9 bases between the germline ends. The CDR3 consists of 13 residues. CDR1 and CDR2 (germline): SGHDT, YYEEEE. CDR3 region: CASSLVGGPEAFF. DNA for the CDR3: TGTGCCAGCAGCTTGGTAGGTGGGCCTGAAGCTTTCTTT.

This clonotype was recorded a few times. CDR3: CSAPLSLYSNQPQHF. The CDR3, as DNA: TGCAGTGCTCCTCTTTCCCTATATAGCAATCAGCCCCAGCATTTT. The V gene is TRBV20-1, the J gene TRBJ1-5; no clear D gene. Germline-derived CDR1 and CDR2 are DFQATT and SNEGSKA (reference sequence). The CDR3 sequence is 15 residues long. Trimming pared 5 bases from V and 0 bases from J, leaving 14 bases between.

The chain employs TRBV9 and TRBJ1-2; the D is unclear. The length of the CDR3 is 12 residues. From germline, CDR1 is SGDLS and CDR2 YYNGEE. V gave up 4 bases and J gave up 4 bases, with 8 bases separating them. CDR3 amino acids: CASSTSLYGYTF. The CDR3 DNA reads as TGTGCCAGCAGCACCAGCCTCTATGGCTACACCTTC.

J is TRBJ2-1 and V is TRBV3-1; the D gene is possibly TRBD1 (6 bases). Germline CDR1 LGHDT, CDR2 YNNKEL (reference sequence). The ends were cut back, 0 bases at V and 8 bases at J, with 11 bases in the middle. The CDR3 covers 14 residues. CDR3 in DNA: TGTGCCAGCAGCCAAGATTACAGGGCCGATGAGCAGTTCTTC. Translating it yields CASSQDYRADEQFF.

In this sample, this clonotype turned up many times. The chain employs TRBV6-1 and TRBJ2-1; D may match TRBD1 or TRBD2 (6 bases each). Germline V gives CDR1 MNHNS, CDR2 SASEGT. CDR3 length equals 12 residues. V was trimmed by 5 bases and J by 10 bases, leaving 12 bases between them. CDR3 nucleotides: TGTGCCAGCAGTATCACAGGGAGGGAGCAGTTCTTC. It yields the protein CASSITGREQFF.

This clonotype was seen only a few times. CDR3 sequence reads: CASSLVGSEAFF. As DNA, the CDR3 is TGTGCCAGCAGCTTAGTAGGTTCTGAAGCTTTCTTT. V is TRBV7-9 and J is TRBJ1-1; no clear D. The CDR3 spans 12 residues. CDR1 and CDR2 (germline): SEHNR, FQNEAQ (reference sequence). Trimming shortened V by 1 base and J by 6 bases, and 6 bases separated the two germline ends.

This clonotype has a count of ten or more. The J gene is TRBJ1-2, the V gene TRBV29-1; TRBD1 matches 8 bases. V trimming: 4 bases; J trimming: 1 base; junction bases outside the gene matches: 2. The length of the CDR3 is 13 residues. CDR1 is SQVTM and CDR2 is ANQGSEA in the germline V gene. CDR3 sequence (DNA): TGCAGCGTTGCGGACAGGGTTAACTATGGCTACACCTTC. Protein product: CSVADRVNYGYTF.